These 30 T cell receptor gamma chains originate from one sample sequenced in a study of gamma-delta T cells after stem cell transplantation. TCRdb called clones anew from the RT-PCR reads with CATT. The sample comprises 1,700 or so gamma-chain clones, approximately 3.5% of which are singletons, and approximately 31% rests with the top ten. Sequences were obtained from gamma-delta T cells. These receptor sequences come from a human donor. It is not recorded whose cells these are; they may come from a transplant donor.

This clone was detected a few times. The TCRdb protein comes from a much larger clone and disagrees with this DNA's translation at residue 4, likely due to a read error; the protein given here is derived from the DNA. The gene calls are TRGV9 and TRGJP. The CDR3 spans 17 residues. Germline V gives CDR1 GITISATS, CDR2 ISYDGTV (reference sequence). The CDR3 coding sequence is TGTGCCTTGTGTGAGGTGCGAATACCGTTGGGCAAAAAAATCAAGGTATTT. It encodes CALCEVRIPLGKKIKVF.

This clone was seen only a few times. The V gene is TRGV9, the J gene TRGJP. CDR1 and CDR2 from the germline V gene are GITISATS and ISYDGTV (reference sequence). The CDR3 runs to 16 residues. Germline trimming cut 5 bases from V and 7 bases from J; bases unmatched to any gene: 8. DNA of the CDR3: TGTGCCTTGTGGGCCCGAGGGGAGTTGGGCAAAAAAATCAAGGTATTT. Protein: CALWARGELGKKIKVF.

To note about this clone: It may be a read error: a sequence one base away is much more abundant. The chain recombines TRGV3 with TRGJP2. CDR1 and CDR2 (germline): VTNTFY, YDVSTARD (reference sequence). The CDR3 totals 18 residues. The CDR3 is CATWGRLRVYSSDWIKTF. The CDR3 DNA reads TGTGCCACCTGGGGCAGGCTGCGGGTATATAGTAGTGATTGGATCAAGACGTTT.

With respect to this clone: The protein that TCRdb holds for this DNA derives from a much larger clone and differs from the translated DNA at residue 5, which likely indicates a read error; the protein shown here is translated from the DNA. The chain recombines TRGV2 with TRGJ1 or TRGJ2. The germline gives CDR1 EGSNGY, CDR2 YDSYNSKV. This CDR3 has 14 amino acids. The CDR3: CATWGGPMYYKKLF. The CDR3 DNA follows: TGTGCCACCTGGGGCGGGCCGATGTATTATAAGAAACTCTTT.

The table lists this clone with a few counts. This could be a read error, since a much larger clone is one nucleotide away. Additional DNA sequences in this sample encode the identical CDR3. CDR3 sequence (DNA): TGCGCCACCTGGGACAGGCCCCCCGGTTATAAGAAACTCTTT. This sequence encodes CATWDRPPGYKKLF. This rearrangement joins TRGV3 to TRGJ1 or TRGJ2. The germline CDR1 and CDR2 sequences are VTNTFY and YDVSTARD (reference sequence). The CDR3 length is 14 residues.

This clone is classed as medium-sized. This specimen includes other DNA sequences encoding the same CDR3. The chain couples TRGV9 to TRGJP. Trimming cost V 0 bases and J 9 bases; bases outside gene matches: 8. Looked up from germline, CDR1 is GITISATS and CDR2 is ISYDGTV (reference sequence). The CDR3 length is 17 residues. The CDR3 loop is CALWEVPLLLGKKIKVF. As DNA, the CDR3 is TGTGCCTTGTGGGAGGTGCCTTTGTTGTTGGGCAAAAAAATCAAGGTATTT.

This clone was counted only a few times. TCRdb attributes to this sequence the protein of a much larger clone, which differs from the DNA translation at residue 2; a read error is likely, and the protein displayed is translated from the DNA. The J gene is TRGJ1 or TRGJ2, the V gene TRGV2. Germline V lookup: CDR1 EGSNGY, CDR2 YDSYNSKV. The CDR3 sequence is 14 residues long. The CDR3 DNA reads TGTACCACCTGGGACGGGTGGGTGTATTATAAGAAACTCTTT. It specifies CTTWDGWVYYKKLF.

This clone is classed as medium-sized (0.01 to 0.1%). Other DNA sequences in this sample translate to the same CDR3. The V call is TRGV9, the J call TRGJP. The CDR3 totals 15 residues. Germline CDR1 and CDR2: GITISATS and ISYDGTV (reference sequence). The trim removed 1 base at V and 9 bases at J, leaving 3 bases unmatched. CDR3 loop: CALWEVRLGKKIKVF. The DNA of the CDR3 is TGTGCCTTGTGGGAGGTTCGGTTGGGCAAAAAAATCAAGGTATTT.

Of note for this clone: A much larger clone sits a single nucleotide away, making a read error possible. Other DNA sequences in this specimen translate into the identical CDR3. The chain uses TRGV2 and TRGJP2. With 4 bases clipped from V and 7 bases from J, the junction kept 12 bases outside the gene matches. Germline CDR1 EGSNGY, CDR2 YDSYNSKV. The CDR3 consists of 15 residues. Here the CDR3 DNA reads TGTGCCACCTGGGATGGGCCTGGGGTTGATTGGATCAAGACGTTT. This codes for CATWDGPGVDWIKTF.

By sample share, this clone is medium-sized. The J gene is TRGJP, the V gene TRGV9. Germline V gives CDR1 GITISATS, CDR2 ISYDGTV (reference sequence). Unmatched junction bases numbered 7, after V lost 4 bases and J lost 7 bases. The CDR3 is 16 residues long. The CDR3 loop is CALWDAEELGKKIKVF. The CDR3 DNA follows: TGTGCCTTGTGGGATGCCGAGGAGTTGGGCAAAAAAATCAAGGTATTT.

This clone was observed a few times. The likely explanation is a read error, given a far larger clone one base away. Other DNA sequences in this specimen translate into the identical CDR3. The chain has TRGV9 and TRGJP. Germline V CDR1 and CDR2: GITISATS, ISYDGTV (reference sequence). The CDR3 totals 15 residues. CDR3 protein: CALWEEELGKKIKVF. CDR3 bases: TGTGCCCTGTGGGAGGAAGAGTTGGGCAAAAAAATCAAGGTATTT.

By its share, this clone is medium-sized. The rearrangement links TRGV9 to TRGJP. Trimming removed 3 bases from V and 7 bases from J; junction bases left unmatched: 6. Germline V lookup: CDR1 GITISATS, CDR2 ISYDGTV (reference sequence). The CDR3 sequence is 16 residues long. CDR3 nucleotide sequence: TGTGCCTTGTGGGAGCTCCCGGAGTTGGGCAAAAAAATCAAGGTATTT. It yields the protein CALWELPELGKKIKVF.

On this clone: A far larger clone differs by one base, so this is likely a read error. Here the CDR3 DNA reads TGTGCCTTGGGGGAGGTGACCCAAGAGGAGTTGGGCAAAAAAATCAAGGTATTT. It translates to CALGEVTQEELGKKIKVF. The chain uses TRGV9 and TRGJP. Germline V gene data show CDR1 as GITISATS and CDR2 as ISYDGTV (reference sequence). There are 18 residues in the CDR3.

Details on this clone: This may arise from a read error, as a much more abundant clone is one base away. The rearrangement uses TRGV9 and TRGJ1 or TRGJ2. This CDR3 region has 18 residues. J lost 3 bases, V lost 0 bases, and 17 bases had no gene match. In germline, CDR1 is GITISATS, CDR2 ISYDGTV (reference sequence). The CDR3 loop is CALWEVRNSTGGYYKKLF. In DNA, the CDR3 is TGTGCCTTGTGGGAGGTGCGCAATTCTACCGGTGGTTATTATAAGAAACTCTTT.

This clone was counted only a few times. The gene calls are TRGV4 and TRGJ1 or TRGJ2. J was trimmed by 11 bases and V by 6 bases; bases with no gene match: 7. The CDR3 covers 10 residues. Germline CDR1 EGSTGY, CDR2 YDSYTSSV. The CDR3 is CATWPFEKLF. CDR3 DNA sequence: TGTGCCACCTGGCCCTTCGAGAAACTCTTT.

This clone is medium-sized by share. V gene TRGV9 combines with J gene TRGJP. V gave up 3 bases and J gave up 4 bases; unmatched junction bases: 6. Per the germline V gene, CDR1 is GITISATS and CDR2 is ISYDGTV (reference sequence). CDR3 size: 17 residues. This CDR3 reads CALWERRQELGKKIKVF. DNA for the CDR3: TGTGCCTTGTGGGAGCGACGTCAAGAGTTGGGCAAAAAAATCAAGGTATTT.

This clone ranks as medium-sized. V and J are TRGV9 and TRGJ1 or TRGJ2. Trimming cost V 2 bases and J 0 bases; bases outside gene matches: 4. The CDR3 runs 14 residues. Germline lookup yields CDR1 GITISATS and CDR2 ISYDGTV (reference sequence). The CDR3 DNA sequence: TGTGCCTTGTGGGAGGACGTGAATTATTATAAGAAACTCTTT. It is translated as CALWEDVNYYKKLF.

This clone was seen a few times. A single base is all that separates this from a far larger clone, so a read error is likely. J is TRGJP and V is TRGV9. Germline loops: CDR1 GITISATS, CDR2 ISYDGTV (reference sequence). V shed 0 bases and J 5 bases; nucleotides not matched to a gene: 4. CDR3 length: 17 amino acids. The CDR3 DNA reads TGTGCCTTGTGGGAGGTGGAAAAAGAGTTGGGCAAAAAAATCAAGGTATTT. Protein product: CALWEVEKELGKKIKVF.

This clone has more than one count but fewer than ten. The chain combines TRGV9 with TRGJP. This CDR3 has 18 amino acids. Unmatched junction bases numbered 9, after V lost 0 bases and J lost 7 bases. Germline CDR1 and CDR2: GITISATS and ISYDGTV (reference sequence). CDR3 DNA: TGTGCCTTGTGGGAGGTGATGGACAATGAGTTGGGCAAAAAAATCAAGGTATTT. Translation gives CALWEVMDNELGKKIKVF.

By share of the sample, this clone is medium-sized. The chain links TRGV9 to TRGJ1 or TRGJ2. The germline CDR1 and CDR2 sequences are GITISATS and ISYDGTV (reference sequence). After removal of 2 bases from V and 3 bases from J, the junction contained 4 bases not matched to a gene. The CDR3 is 13 residues long. CDR3 nucleotides: TGTGCCTTGTGGGAGGCCGCTTATTATAAGAAACTCTTT. Residues: CALWEAAYYKKLF.

This clone is medium-sized. The J gene is TRGJ1 or TRGJ2, the V gene TRGV4. The CDR3 loop spans 12 amino acids. CDR1 is EGSTGY and CDR2 is YDSYTSSV in the germline V gene. V was pared by 3 bases and J by 7 bases, with 6 bases of the junction left unmatched. For the CDR3, the DNA is TGTGCCACCTGGGATTTCGACTATAAGAAACTCTTT. This encodes CATWDFDYKKLF.

Judged by abundance, this clone is large. The same CDR3 can be traced to other DNA sequences in this sample. The CDR3 coding sequence is TGTGCCTTGTGGGAAGAAGAGTTGGGCAAAAAAATCAAGGTATTT. Translated: CALWEEELGKKIKVF. The rearrangement links TRGV9 to TRGJP. The CDR3 totals 15 residues. Trimming cost V 4 bases and J 5 bases; bases outside gene matches: 2. In germline, CDR1 is GITISATS, CDR2 ISYDGTV (reference sequence).

This clone rates as medium-sized. With a much larger clone just one base away, this may be a read error. Distinct nucleotide sequences in the sample also encode this CDR3. The genes are TRGV9 and TRGJP. Trimming cost V 1 base and J 5 bases; bases outside gene matches: 2. Germline V gives CDR1 GITISATS, CDR2 ISYDGTV (reference sequence). CDR3 length equals 16 residues. The CDR3 DNA reads TGTGCCTTGTGGGAGGTAAAAGAGTTGGGCAAAAAAATCAAGGTATTT. Translated, it gives CALWEVKELGKKIKVF.

This clone has only a few counts. This CDR3 is also generated by other DNA sequences in the sample. The chain links TRGV9 to TRGJP. The ends lost 4 bases at V and 4 bases at J; junction bases unmatched: 4. CDR1 and CDR2 from the germline V gene are GITISATS and ISYDGTV (reference sequence). This CDR3 contains 16 residues. The CDR3 region is CALWDSQELGKKIKVF. DNA for the CDR3: TGTGCCTTGTGGGACTCCCAAGAGTTGGGCAAAAAAATCAAGGTATTT.

This clone was seen a handful of times. The protein recorded in TCRdb matches a much larger clone and deviates from this DNA's translation at residue 9, suggesting a read error; the protein here is obtained by translating the DNA. The rearrangement links TRGV9 to TRGJ1 or TRGJ2. CDR3 length: 14 residues. V dropped 3 bases and J dropped 10; count of bases not matched to a gene: 15. The germline CDR1 and CDR2 sequences are GITISATS and ISYDGTV (reference sequence). Here the CDR3 DNA reads TGTGCCTTGTGGGAGCCTACCCCCTTTCGGAAGAAACTCTTT. Translated: CALWEPTPFRKKLF.

This clone is medium-sized. V usage is TRGV9 and J usage is TRGJP. The ends lost 2 bases at V and 8 bases at J; junction bases unmatched: 6. The CDR3 sequence is 16 residues long. Germline CDR1 GITISATS, CDR2 ISYDGTV (reference sequence). The CDR3 is CALWEEHKLGKKIKVF. The CDR3 nucleotides read TGTGCCTTGTGGGAGGAGCACAAGTTGGGCAAAAAAATCAAGGTATTT.

Comment on this clone: TCRdb shows a much larger clone's protein in place of this DNA's translation, and the two differ at residue 11, likely through a read error; the protein shown is translated from the DNA. The J gene is TRGJP, the V gene TRGV9. This CDR3 is built from 16 residues. Germline loops: CDR1 GITISATS, CDR2 ISYDGTV (reference sequence). The CDR3 coding sequence is TGTGCCTTGTGGGAGGACGGGGAGTTGGGCAGAAAAATCAAGGTATTT. This gives the protein CALWEDGELGRKIKVF.

A few counts support this clone. TCRdb attributes to this sequence the protein of a much larger clone, which differs from the DNA translation at residue 5; a read error is likely, and the protein displayed is translated from the DNA. The chain couples TRGV9 to TRGJP. The CDR3 contains 16 residues. The germline V gene encodes CDR1 GITISATS and CDR2 ISYDGTV (reference sequence). The CDR3 region is CALWGVSELGKKIKVF. In nucleotides, the CDR3 is TGTGCCTTGTGGGGGGTGTCAGAGTTGGGCAAAAAAATCAAGGTATTT.

By proportion, this clone is medium-sized. The sample has other DNA sequences that encode this CDR3 too. V usage is TRGV9 and J usage is TRGJP. The V segment lost 0 bases and the J segment 3 bases; nucleotides outside the gene matches: 5. The germline CDR1 and CDR2 sequences are GITISATS and ISYDGTV (reference sequence). The CDR3 has 18 residues. CDR3 amino acids: CALWEVRKQELGKKIKVF. The DNA for the CDR3 is TGTGCCTTGTGGGAGGTGCGAAAGCAAGAGTTGGGCAAAAAAATCAAGGTATTT.

This clone is categorized as medium-sized. CDR3 amino acids: CALWEVPFLELGKKIKVF. The DNA of the CDR3 is TGTGCCTTGTGGGAGGTGCCGTTCTTGGAGTTGGGCAAAAAAATCAAGGTATTT. This chain connects TRGV9 to TRGJP. CDR3 length: 18 amino acids. Trimming took 0 bases from V and 7 from J; bases not matched to a gene: 9. Germline lookup yields CDR1 GITISATS and CDR2 ISYDGTV (reference sequence).